Listed here is a single TCR beta chain. The antigen it recognizes is unknown. Base-call qualities are not available, and no considerably larger clone is one nucleotide away. The sample belongs to a study of shared clonotypes between healthy human individuals (dated by TCRdb to 2018 to 2020). Background for the entire study: The cohort included three men and a couple of women between 18 and 49 years of age. For each donor, CD4 naive and CD4 memory were each given three plates, CD8 naive was given two plates, and CD8 memory was given one plate. The study deeply sequenced blood TCR repertoires of several healthy adults to estimate repertoire size and the extent of clonotype sharing between individuals. Leukapheresis yielded between about 0.94 and 8.9 billion PBMCs per donor. To increase sequencing depth and limit assay-specific biases, TCR repertoire library preparation and sequencing were carried out by different laboratories using diverse techniques.

TCR CDR3 regions were amplified from genomic DNA by multiplex PCR using the deep immunoSEQ assay. Genomic DNA extracted from each cell subset was distributed evenly over all wells of several immunoSEQ 96-well plates, and each plate served as one replicate. For sorted subsets, each replicate PCR was loaded with approximately 190 ng genomic DNA, equivalent to some 31,000 T cell genomes. Purified libraries were measured with a Qubit 3.0 fluorometer, size-checked on a Bioanalyzer 2100, and measured again with the KAPA Library Quantification kit. Every immunoSEQ 96-well plate was sequenced on a dedicated single-read 150-cycle Illumina NextSeq 550 flow cell. Concerning the study's data processing: Because only junctional sequences without quality scores were contained in the immunoSEQ output, filtering matching that applied to full-length reads could not be performed. To assign V/J genes and CDR3, sequences were annotated using PyIR, a Python wrapper for IgBLAST v1.9, with IMGT germline references. Reads with weak V/J assignments (E-value above 1e-6), missing CDR3, stop codons, out-of-frame junctions, or ambiguous translated residues were removed. V3J clonotypes were defined as sequences sharing the same inferred V gene, J gene, and CDR3 amino acid sequence. To compute the percentage overlap between repertoires, the number of shared unique clonotypes was divided by the size of the smaller repertoire. Repertoire richness was assessed with RTK rarefaction, the Chao1 estimator, and Recon v2.1 estimates of unobserved clonotypes. OLGA was used to compute generation probabilities for all TCRbeta clonotypes that the gDNA method yielded from a handful of donors. TCRdb took this table from immuneACCESS and kept in-frame rearrangements with V and J called. Such tables lack part of the clones; where checked against another copy, unresolved V genes explain under half of the gap, and the rest is unexplained. V and J calls and clone size are copied from that table; D and trimming were computed from the DNA. The sample profile shows over 2 million clones; approximately 90% of them were found once. About 0.41% of the sample is in the top ten clones.

The investigation overall reported the following: Only blood was sampled, and tissue TCR repertoires likely differ from those in blood. The genetic and exposure-history diversity represented was limited by the small number of donors. Larger estimated clonotype richness was generally found for naive subsets than for memory subsets. Across several donors, around 5% of naive CD4, approximately 4% of naive CD8, 2.3% of memory CD4, and approximately 0.4% of memory CD8 clonotypes were shared. Incomplete sequencing was indicated by rarefaction of sorted-subset datasets, despite the large sequencing depth. Compared with non-shared clonotypes, the clonotypes found in all four sorted-subset donors had higher generation probabilities. Based on pairwise subsampling, the degree of clonotype sharing among donors was expected to be affected by sequencing depth.

Donors were healthy HIV-negative adults with no recently reported acute infections or vaccinations. Only Caucasian adults living in Nashville, Tennessee, USA were represented among the donors. CD4+ T cells were enriched through magnetic negative selection, after which naive cells were positively selected on CD45RA and the remaining negative fraction served as the memory subset. Blood was obtained by leukapheresis, after which PBMCs were separated by Ficoll-Histopaque density gradient centrifugation and cryopreserved in liquid nitrogen vapor phase. Purity and quantity of every magnetically sorted T cell population were checked by analytical flow cytometry. From each sorted fraction, genomic DNA was isolated and quantified by UV absorbance on a Nanodrop 2000c. From a lookup of the germline V gene, CDR1 and CDR2 are SGHRS and YFSETQ. V is pared back by 7 bases and J by 2 bases, with 11 bases lying between the germline termini. From the cysteine through the phenylalanine, the CDR3 covers 13 amino acids. The read is trimmed to its CDR3 DNA, 39 bases read in frame from base 1.

This TCR derives from a man younger than 35 in good health. Some clones in this sample may be carry-over from other donors' samples. The chain joins TRBV5-1 to TRBJ2-3, with the D gene uncertain. The sequenced material came from naive CD4+ T cells from PBMCs. The sample's cell subset or site, from its label and the paper: CD45RA+ positively selected. Here is the DNA: TGCGCCAGCTGGTACAGCCCCACAGATACGCAGTATTTT. It encodes CASWYSPTDTQYF.